This T cell receptor (beta chain) comes out of a study of human T cells and chemical hapten exposure. Study summary: 2% DPC applied to a 2 cm by 2 cm arm area sensitized donors.

This clonotype was counted ten times or more. Its specificity is not known. Study results and caveats: Among expanded TCRs, significantly more large CDR3 similarity clusters formed than among controls. Those TCRs sitting above 1 in 1000 frequency stayed the same with DPC sensitization.

The V and J ends lost 4 bases and 6 bases respectively, with 19 bases between them. This CDR3 is built from 16 residues. Germline CDR1 and CDR2: MNHEY and SVGEGT. Via MiXCR, TCRdb re-called the RACE reads, giving one row per CDR3 protein. The sample contains approximately 89,000 distinct CDR3 sequences, approximately 7% of which appear only once. Time point described: patch test 2, 6 weeks after DPC sensitization. Treatment of the sample: therapeutic diphenylcyclopropenone sensitization with weekly scalp DPC. Donation of samples came from alopecia patients who were 18 to 70 years old and suitable for DPC.

This receptor was identified in a woman aged 25 to 39 with alopecia areata. Some clones in this sample may be carry-over from other donors' samples. The V call is TRBV6-2 or TRBV6-3, the J call TRBJ1-5, with a tentative D call TRBD1 (5 bases). The material sequenced was whole blood, taken in connection with sensitization to the hapten diphenylcyclopropenone (DPC). The DNA for the CDR3 is TGTGCCAGCAGTTCCACCGGGACCGGGTACGGTCAGCCCCAGCATTTT. The encoded protein is CASSSTGTGYGQPQHF.